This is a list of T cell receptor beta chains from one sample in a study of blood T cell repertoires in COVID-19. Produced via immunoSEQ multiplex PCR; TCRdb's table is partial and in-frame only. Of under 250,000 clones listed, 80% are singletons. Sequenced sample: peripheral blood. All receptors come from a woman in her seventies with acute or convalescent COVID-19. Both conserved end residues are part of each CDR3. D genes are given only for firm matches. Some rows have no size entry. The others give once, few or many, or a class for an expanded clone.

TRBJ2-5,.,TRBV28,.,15,TGTGCCAGCAGTTTTGTCGGGGGAGCCCAAGAGACCCAGTACTTC,CASSFVGGAQETQYF
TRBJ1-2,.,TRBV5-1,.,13,TGCGCCAGCAGCTTTCAGGGTGGGTATGGCTACACCTTC,CASSFQGGYGYTF
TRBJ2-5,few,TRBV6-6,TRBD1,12,TGTGCCAGCAGCACCAGGGGGGAGACCCAGTACTTC,CASSTRGETQYF
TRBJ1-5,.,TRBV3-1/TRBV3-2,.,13,TGTGCCAGCAGCCAAGATCGGTATCAGCCCCAGCATTTT,CASSQDRYQPQHF
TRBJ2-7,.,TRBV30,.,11,TGTGCCTGGCTCTCCCGTTACGAGCAGTACTTC,CAWLSRYEQYF
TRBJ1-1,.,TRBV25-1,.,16,TGTGCCAGCAGTGAAGGACTGTACCCTATGAACACTGAAGCTTTCTTT,CASSEGLYPMNTEAFF
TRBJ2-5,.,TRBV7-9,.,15,TGTGCCAGCAGCCACCGGGACATCGTCGCGGAGACCCAGTACTTC,CASSHRDIVAETQYF
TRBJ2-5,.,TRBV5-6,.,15,TGTGCCAGCAGCTTGAATAGCGGAGCTCAAGAGACCCAGTACTTC,CASSLNSGAQETQYF
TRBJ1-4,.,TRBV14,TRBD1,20,TGTGCCAGCAGCCAAGAGCGAATTATTAGACAGGGGGCGCGTAGTGAAAAACTGTTTTTT,CASSQERIIRQGARSEKLFF
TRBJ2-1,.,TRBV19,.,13,TGTGCCAGTAGTATTTTACTCCACAATGAGCAGTTCTTC,CASSILLHNEQFF
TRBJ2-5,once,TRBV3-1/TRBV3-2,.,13,TGTGCCAGCAGCCAAGTACTCGCGGAGACCCAGTACTTC,CASSQVLAETQYF
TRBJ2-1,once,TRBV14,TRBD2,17,TGTGCCAGCAGCGACCTGCGAGCGGGATGGGGCGGCAATGAGCAGTTCTTC,CASSDLRAGWGGNEQFF
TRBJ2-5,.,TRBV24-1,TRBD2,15,TGTGCCACCAGTTCCTCCGGGGCGGGAGAAGAGACCCAGTACTTC,CATSSSGAGEETQYF
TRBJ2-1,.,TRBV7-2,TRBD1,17,TGTGCCAGCAGCGAACCGGGACAGGCAGCCTCCTACAATGAGCAGTTCTTC,CASSEPGQAASYNEQFF
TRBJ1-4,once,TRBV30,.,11,TGTGCCTGGAAAGGGGATGAAAAACTGTTTTTT,CAWKGDEKLFF
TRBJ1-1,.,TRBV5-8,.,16,TGTGCCAGCAGCTTTCAAGCCGGACAGCCGAACACTGAAGCTTTCTTT,CASSFQAGQPNTEAFF
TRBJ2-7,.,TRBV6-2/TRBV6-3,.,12,TGTGCCAGCAGTTACTCGAGTATCGAGCAGTACTTC,CASSYSSIEQYF
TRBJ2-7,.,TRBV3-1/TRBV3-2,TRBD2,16,TGTGCCAGCAGCGCCCCCTCGGGCGGGAGTCTGTCCGAGCAGTACTTC,CASSAPSGGSLSEQYF
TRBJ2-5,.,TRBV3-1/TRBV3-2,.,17,TGTGCCAGCAGCCAACCGCCGCCCAAGGTAGCGAAAGAGACCCAGTACTTC,CASSQPPPKVAKETQYF
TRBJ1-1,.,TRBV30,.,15,TGTGCCTGGAGTGTACGCGGGGGGAGGAACACTGAAGCTTTCTTT,CAWSVRGGRNTEAFF
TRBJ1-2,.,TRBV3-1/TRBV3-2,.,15,TGTGCCAGGGTCCCGGTAGCCCCCTGTGAGTATGGCTACACCTTC,CARVPVAPCEYGYTF
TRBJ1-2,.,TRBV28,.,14,TGTGCCAGCAGCCCTGGAGGGACTCCCTATGGCTACACCTTC,CASSPGGTPYGYTF
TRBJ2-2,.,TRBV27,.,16,TGTGCCAGCAGTTTATCGCCGACAGTGAACACCGGGGAGCTGTTTTTT,CASSLSPTVNTGELFF
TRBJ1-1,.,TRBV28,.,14,TGTGCCAGCAGTTTAATACAGGGAAGCTCTGAAGCTTTCTTT,CASSLIQGSSEAFF
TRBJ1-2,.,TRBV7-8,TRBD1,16,TGTGCCAGCAGCTTAGACATAACCGGGACAGCTTGGAGCTACACCTTC,CASSLDITGTAWSYTF
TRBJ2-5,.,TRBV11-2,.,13,TGTGCCAGCAGCTTAAACAGCCAAGAGACCCAGTACTTC,CASSLNSQETQYF
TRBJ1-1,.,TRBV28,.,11,TGTGCCAGCATCCAGAACACTGAAGCTTTCTTT,CASIQNTEAFF
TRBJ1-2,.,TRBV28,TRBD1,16,TGTGCCAGCAGTTTGGAATGGGACAGGGGACTCTATGGCTACACCTTC,CASSLEWDRGLYGYTF
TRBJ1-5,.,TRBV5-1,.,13,TGCGCCAGCAGCTTGGTAGAGGGTCAGCCCCAGCATTTT,CASSLVEGQPQHF
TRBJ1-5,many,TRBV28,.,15,TGTGCCAGCAACCCCGTGGGCCCCGGAGGGCAGCCCCAGCATTTT,CASNPVGPGGQPQHF
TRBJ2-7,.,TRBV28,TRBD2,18,TGTGCCAGCAGTCTGGGACTAGCGGGAGGGCCTTCTTTCTACGAGCAGTACTTC,CASSLGLAGGPSFYEQYF
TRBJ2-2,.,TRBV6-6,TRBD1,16,TGTGCCAGCAGCCACGGACAGGGGGGAGTCACCGGGGAGCTGTTTTTT,CASSHGQGGVTGELFF
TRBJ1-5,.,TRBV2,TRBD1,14,TGTGCCAGCAGCCCGGACAGGGGGAATCAGCCCCAGCATTTT,CASSPDRGNQPQHF
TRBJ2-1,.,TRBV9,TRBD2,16,TGTGCCAGCAGCCCTCAAGCGGGAGCCCGGTACAATGAGCAGTTCTTC,CASSPQAGARYNEQFF
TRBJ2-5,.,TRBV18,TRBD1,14,TGTGCCAGCTTAGAACAGGGGGCGGCGGAGACCCAGTACTTC,CASLEQGAAETQYF
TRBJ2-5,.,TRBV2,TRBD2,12,TGTGCCAGCAGCTGGGGGGGGGAGACCCAGTACTTC,CASSWGGETQYF
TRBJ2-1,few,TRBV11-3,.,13,TGTGCCAGCAGCTCCACTCGATACAATGAGCAGTTCTTC,CASSSTRYNEQFF
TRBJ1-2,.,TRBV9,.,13,TGTGCCAGCAGCGGGGAGGGATTATATGGCTACACCTTC,CASSGEGLYGYTF
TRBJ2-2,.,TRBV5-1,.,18,TGCGCCAGCAGCTTGGATCCAGGTTGGGGCGCGAACACCGGGGAGCTGTTTTTT,CASSLDPGWGANTGELFF
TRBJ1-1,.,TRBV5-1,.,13,TGCGCCAGCAGCTTTGCGTTGAACACTGAAGCTTTCTTT,CASSFALNTEAFF
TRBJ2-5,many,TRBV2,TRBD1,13,TGTGCCAGCAGACAGGGGCCTGGGGAGACCCAGTACTTC,CASRQGPGETQYF
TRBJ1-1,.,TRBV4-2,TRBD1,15,TGTGCCAGCAGCCAAAGGCCCACAGGGGTGGGGGAAGCTTTCTTT,CASSQRPTGVGEAFF
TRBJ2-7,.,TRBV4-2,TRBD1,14,TGTGCCAGCAGCCAAGAAGGGGGACAGGGCGAGCAGTACTTC,CASSQEGGQGEQYF
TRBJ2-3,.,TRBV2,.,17,TGTGCCAGCAGTTTCCGGGACTCCACTTCTAGCACAGATACGCAGTATTTT,CASSFRDSTSSTDTQYF
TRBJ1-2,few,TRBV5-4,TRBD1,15,TGTGCCAGCAGTTCCCCCGGGACAGGGGTGTCTGGCTACACCTTC,CASSSPGTGVSGYTF
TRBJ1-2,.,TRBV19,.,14,TGTGCCAGTAGATTTTCCCGCGATCTTTATGGCTACACCTTC,CASRFSRDLYGYTF
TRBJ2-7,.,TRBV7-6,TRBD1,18,TGTGCCAGCAGCTTTGGATCACCCCCGGGACAGGGATGGAACGAGCAGTACTTC,CASSFGSPPGQGWNEQYF
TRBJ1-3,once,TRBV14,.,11,TGTGCCAGCAGCCAAAGGACATCGGTATATTTT,CASSQRTSVYF
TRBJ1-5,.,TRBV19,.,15,TGTGCCAGTACCATGAGGCAGGGAGGCCGTCAGCCCCAGCATTTT,CASTMRQGGRQPQHF
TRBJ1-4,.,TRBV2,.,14,TGTGCCAGCAGTGAGACAGCCTATAATGAAAAACTGTTTTTT,CASSETAYNEKLFF
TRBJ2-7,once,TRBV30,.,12,TGTGCCTGGACAAAAGGGGATTGGGAGCAGTACTTC,CAWTKGDWEQYF
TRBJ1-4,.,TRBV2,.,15,TGTGCCAGCAGTAGGGACACAGAAGGAGGAGAAAAACTGTTTTTT,CASSRDTEGGEKLFF
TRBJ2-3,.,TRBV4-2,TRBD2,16,TGTGCCAGCAGCCAAGTTACTAGCGGGAATTTGGATACGCAGTATTTT,CASSQVTSGNLDTQYF
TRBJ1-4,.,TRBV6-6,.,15,TGTGCCAGCAGTTACTCCAAAACTTTTAATGAAAAACTGTTTTTT,CASSYSKTFNEKLFF
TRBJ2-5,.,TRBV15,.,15,TGTGCCACCAGCAGAGATAGGGGCCCAAGGGAGACCCAGTACTTC,CATSRDRGPRETQYF